These T cell receptor beta chains were read from a single sample in a study of blood T cell repertoires in COVID-19. Sequenced by immunoSEQ multiplex PCR; TCRdb stores in-frame clones only, minus some. The table has roughly 210,000 clones, less than 90% seen once. The specimen was peripheral blood. These receptors were obtained from a man aged 70 or older with acute or convalescent COVID-19. Each CDR3 is given with its conserved first and last residue. The order of the fields is D gene, V gene, clone size, J gene, CDR3 DNA, CDR3 protein. The D gene is left open where the match is weak. Clone size is shown for a subset of rows, as once, few, many or a class of expanded clone.

>TRBD1|TRBV4-1|NA|TRBJ2-7
TGCGCCAGCAGCCTGTTCCGGGACAGGACCTACGAGCAGTACTTC
CASSLFRDRTYEQYF
>NA|TRBV4-1|NA|TRBJ2-3
TGCGCCAGCAGCCAAGCATTAGGGGATTCCACAGATACGCAGTATTTT
CASSQALGDSTDTQYF
>TRBD2|TRBV15|NA|TRBJ2-7
TGTGCCACCAGCCTAGGACTAGCGGGACCCTACGAGCAGTACTTC
CATSLGLAGPYEQYF
>NA|TRBV29-1|NA|TRBJ2-4
TGCAGCGTTCGAGTCGGGAACAAAAACATTCAGTACTTC
CSVRVGNKNIQYF
>TRBD1|TRBV5-1|once|TRBJ2-5
TGCGCCAGCAGCTTTACAGGGGGGGAGACCCAGTACTTC
CASSFTGGETQYF
>TRBD1|TRBV6-2/TRBV6-3|NA|TRBJ1-1
TGTGCCAGCAGTTACGGCCCCAACACCGTGACAGGGAGGACTGAAGCTTTCTTT
CASSYGPNTVTGRTEAFF
>TRBD2|TRBV18|few|TRBJ2-1
TGTGCCAGCTCAAAGGGTCGGGGGCTACTAGCGGGAGGCAATGAGCAGTTCTTC
CASSKGRGLLAGGNEQFF
>NA|TRBV7-3|once|TRBJ1-3
TGTGCCAGCAGCTTGGCGGGGGCCCCTGGAAACACCATATATTTT
CASSLAGAPGNTIYF
>NA|TRBV6-5|NA|TRBJ2-3
TGTGCCAGCACCAACAGAGATACGCAGTATTTT
CASTNRDTQYF
>TRBD2|TRBV11-1|NA|TRBJ2-1
TGTGCCAGCAGCAAAAGACTAGCGGGAGCCCACAATGAGCAGTTCTTC
CASSKRLAGAHNEQFF
>TRBD2|TRBV7-3|NA|TRBJ2-3
TGTGCCAGCAGCTTAAGCCTAGCGGGGAAGTCAGATACGCAGTATTTT
CASSLSLAGKSDTQYF
>NA|TRBV28|NA|TRBJ1-2
TGTGCCAGCAGTTTCGCAGGGTTTGGCTACACCTTC
CASSFAGFGYTF
>NA|TRBV29-1|once|TRBJ1-1
TGCAGCGTCGGCACAGGGTTCGGCACTGAAGCTTTCTTT
CSVGTGFGTEAFF
>TRBD2|TRBV9|NA|TRBJ2-2
TGTGCCAGCAGCGTAGCTGTGGAGGGACTAGCGTCTACCGGGGAGCTGTTTTTT
CASSVAVEGLASTGELFF
>TRBD2|TRBV19|NA|TRBJ2-3
TGTGCCAGTAGTCGGAACGGGAGGGCCCGAAATACGCAGTATTTT
CASSRNGRARNTQYF
>NA|TRBV19|NA|TRBJ1-1
TGTGCCAGTAGTATAGGGGGATCGCGGGAAGAAGCTTTCTTT
CASSIGGSREEAFF